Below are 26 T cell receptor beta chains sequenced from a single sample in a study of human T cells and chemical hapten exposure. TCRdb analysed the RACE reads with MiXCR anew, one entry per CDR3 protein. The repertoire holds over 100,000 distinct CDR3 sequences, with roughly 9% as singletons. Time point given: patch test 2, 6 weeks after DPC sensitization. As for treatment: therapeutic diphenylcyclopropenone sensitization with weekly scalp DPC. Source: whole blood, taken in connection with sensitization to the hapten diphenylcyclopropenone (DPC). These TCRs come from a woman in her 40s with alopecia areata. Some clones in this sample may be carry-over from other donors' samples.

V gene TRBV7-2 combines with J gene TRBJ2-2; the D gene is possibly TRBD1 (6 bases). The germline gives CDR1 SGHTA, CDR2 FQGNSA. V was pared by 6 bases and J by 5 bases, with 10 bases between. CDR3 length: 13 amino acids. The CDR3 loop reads CASSIGQTGELFF. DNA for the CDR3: TGTGCCAGCAGTATTGGACAGACCGGGGAGCTGTTTTTT.

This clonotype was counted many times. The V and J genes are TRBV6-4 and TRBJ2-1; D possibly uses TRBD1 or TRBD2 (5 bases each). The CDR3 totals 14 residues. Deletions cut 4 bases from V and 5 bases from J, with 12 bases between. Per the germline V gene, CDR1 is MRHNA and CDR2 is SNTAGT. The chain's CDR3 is CASSVGREHNEQFF. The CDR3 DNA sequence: TGTGCCAGCAGTGTTGGCAGGGAGCACAATGAGCAGTTCTTC.

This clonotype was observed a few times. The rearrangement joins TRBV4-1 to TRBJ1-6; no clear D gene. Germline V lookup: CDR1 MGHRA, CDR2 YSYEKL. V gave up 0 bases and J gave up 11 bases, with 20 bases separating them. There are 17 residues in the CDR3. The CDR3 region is CASSQETSPTPGAPLHF. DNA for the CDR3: TGCGCCAGCAGCCAAGAAACGTCCCCAACCCCCGGCGCACCCCTCCACTTT.

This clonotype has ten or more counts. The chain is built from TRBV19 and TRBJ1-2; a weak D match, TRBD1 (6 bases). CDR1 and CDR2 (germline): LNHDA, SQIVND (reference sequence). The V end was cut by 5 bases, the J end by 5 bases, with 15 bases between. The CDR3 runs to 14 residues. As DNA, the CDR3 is TGTGCCAGTAGTTCCTGGGACGGGACATATGGCTACACCTTC. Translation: CASSSWDGTYGYTF.

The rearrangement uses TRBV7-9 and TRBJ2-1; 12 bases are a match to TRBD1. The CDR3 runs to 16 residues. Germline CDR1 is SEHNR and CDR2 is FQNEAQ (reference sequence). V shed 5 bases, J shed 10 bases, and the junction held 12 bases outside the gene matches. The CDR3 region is CASSGGTGGPQWEQFF. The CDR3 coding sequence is TGTGCCAGCAGCGGGGGGACAGGGGGCCCCCAATGGGAGCAGTTCTTC. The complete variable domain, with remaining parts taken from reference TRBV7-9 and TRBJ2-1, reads DTGVSQNPRHKITKRGQNVTFRCDPISEHNRLYWYRQTLGQGPEFLTYFQNEAQLEKSRLLSDRFSAERPKGSFSTLEIQRTEQGDSAMYLCASSGGTGGPQWEQFFGPGTRLTVL.

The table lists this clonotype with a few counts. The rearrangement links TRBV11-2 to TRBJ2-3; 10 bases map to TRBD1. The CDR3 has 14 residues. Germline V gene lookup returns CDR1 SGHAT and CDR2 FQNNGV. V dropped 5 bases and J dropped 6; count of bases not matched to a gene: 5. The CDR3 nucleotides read TGTGCCAGCAGCCCCGGGACAGGGGCTGATACGCAGTATTTT. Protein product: CASSPGTGADTQYF.

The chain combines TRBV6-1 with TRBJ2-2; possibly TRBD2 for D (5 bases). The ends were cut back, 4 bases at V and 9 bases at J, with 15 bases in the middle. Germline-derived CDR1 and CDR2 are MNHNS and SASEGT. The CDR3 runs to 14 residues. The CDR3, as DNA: TGTGCCAGCAGTGCCGTGCGGATGGACTGGGAGCTGTTTTTT. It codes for CASSAVRMDWELFF.

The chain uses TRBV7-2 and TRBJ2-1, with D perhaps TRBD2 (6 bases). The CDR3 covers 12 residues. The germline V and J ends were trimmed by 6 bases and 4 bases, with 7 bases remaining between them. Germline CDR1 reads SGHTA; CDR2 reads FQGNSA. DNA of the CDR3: TGTGCCAGCAGTCGGGGGTACAATGAGCAGTTCTTC. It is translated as CASSRGYNEQFF.

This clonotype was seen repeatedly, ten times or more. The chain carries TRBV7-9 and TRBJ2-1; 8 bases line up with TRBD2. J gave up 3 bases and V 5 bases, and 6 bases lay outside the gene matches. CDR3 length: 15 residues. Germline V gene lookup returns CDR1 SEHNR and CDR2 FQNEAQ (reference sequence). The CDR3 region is CASSPSGGDYNEQFF. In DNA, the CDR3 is TGTGCCAGCAGCCCGAGCGGGGGTGACTACAATGAGCAGTTCTTC.

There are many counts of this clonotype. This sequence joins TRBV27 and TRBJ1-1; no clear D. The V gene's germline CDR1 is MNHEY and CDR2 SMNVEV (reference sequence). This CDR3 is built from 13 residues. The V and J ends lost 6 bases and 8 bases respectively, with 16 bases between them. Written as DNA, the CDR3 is TGTGCCAGCAGCCTCCTCGACACCGCCGAAGCTTTCTTT. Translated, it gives CASSLLDTAEAFF.

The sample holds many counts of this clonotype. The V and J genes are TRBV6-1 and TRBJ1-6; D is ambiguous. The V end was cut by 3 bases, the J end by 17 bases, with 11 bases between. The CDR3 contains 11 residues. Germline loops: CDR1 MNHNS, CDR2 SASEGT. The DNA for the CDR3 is TGTGCCAGCAGTGACATAGGGCGGATCCACTTT. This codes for CASSDIGRIHF.

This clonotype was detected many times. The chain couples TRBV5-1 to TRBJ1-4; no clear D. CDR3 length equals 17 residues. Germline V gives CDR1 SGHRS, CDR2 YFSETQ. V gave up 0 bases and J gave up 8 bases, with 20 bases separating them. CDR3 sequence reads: CASSLGVGHGIEEKLFF. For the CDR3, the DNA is TGCGCCAGCAGCTTGGGGGTCGGCCACGGGATTGAAGAAAAACTGTTTTTT.

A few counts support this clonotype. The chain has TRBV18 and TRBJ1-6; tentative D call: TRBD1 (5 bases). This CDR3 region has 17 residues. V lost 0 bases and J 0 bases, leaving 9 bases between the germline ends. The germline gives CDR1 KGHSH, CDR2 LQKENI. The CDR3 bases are TGTGCCAGCTCACCACCGGGACCGAGCTCCTATAATTCACCCCTCCACTTT. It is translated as CASSPPGPSSYNSPLHF.

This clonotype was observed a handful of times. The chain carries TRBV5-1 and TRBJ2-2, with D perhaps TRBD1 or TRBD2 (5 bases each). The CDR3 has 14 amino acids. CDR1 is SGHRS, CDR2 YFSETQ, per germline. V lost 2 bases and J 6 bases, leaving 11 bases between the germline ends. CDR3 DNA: TGCGCCAGCAGCTTTGGGGGAGATGCCGGGGAGCTGTTTTTT. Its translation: CASSFGGDAGELFF.

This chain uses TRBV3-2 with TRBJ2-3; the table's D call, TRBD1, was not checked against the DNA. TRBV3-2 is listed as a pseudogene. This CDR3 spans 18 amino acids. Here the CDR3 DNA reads TGTGCCAGCAGCCAAGATTTTTTTGGGGGTGATCCTCCAGATACGCAGTATTTT. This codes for CASSQDFFGGDPPDTQYF.

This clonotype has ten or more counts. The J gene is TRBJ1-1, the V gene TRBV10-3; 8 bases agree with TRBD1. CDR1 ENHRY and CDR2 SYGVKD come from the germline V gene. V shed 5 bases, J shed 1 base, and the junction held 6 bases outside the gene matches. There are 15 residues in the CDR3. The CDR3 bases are TGTGCCATCAGTCAAACGGGACAGGAGAACACTGAAGCTTTCTTT. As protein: CAISQTGQENTEAFF.

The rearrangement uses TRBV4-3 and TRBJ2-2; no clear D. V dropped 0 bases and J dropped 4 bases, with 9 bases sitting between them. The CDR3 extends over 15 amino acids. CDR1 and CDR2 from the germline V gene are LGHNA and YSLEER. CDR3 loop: CASSQEVLGTGELFF. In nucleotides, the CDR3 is TGCGCCAGCAGCCAAGAGGTCCTCGGCACCGGGGAGCTGTTTTTT.

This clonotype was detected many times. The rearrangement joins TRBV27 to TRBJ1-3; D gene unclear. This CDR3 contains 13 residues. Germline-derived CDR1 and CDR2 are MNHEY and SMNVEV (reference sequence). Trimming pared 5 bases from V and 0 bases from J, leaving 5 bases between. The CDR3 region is CASSLYSGNTIYF. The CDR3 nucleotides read TGTGCCAGCAGTCTCTACTCTGGAAACACCATATATTTT.

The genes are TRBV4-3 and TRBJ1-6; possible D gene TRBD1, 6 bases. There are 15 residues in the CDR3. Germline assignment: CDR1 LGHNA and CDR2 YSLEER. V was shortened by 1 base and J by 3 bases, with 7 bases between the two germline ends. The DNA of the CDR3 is TGCGCCAGCAGCCAAGGGACAGTCTATAATTCACCCCTCCACTTT. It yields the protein CASSQGTVYNSPLHF.

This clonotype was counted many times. The CDR3: CASSRRHDTEAFF. CDR3 bases: TGTGCCAGCAGCCGGAGACATGACACTGAAGCTTTCTTT. The J gene is TRBJ1-1, the V gene TRBV5-6; D uncertain. Per germline, CDR1 SGHDT and CDR2 YYEEEE. The CDR3 is 13 amino acids. V lost 4 bases and J lost 3, with 10 bases in between.

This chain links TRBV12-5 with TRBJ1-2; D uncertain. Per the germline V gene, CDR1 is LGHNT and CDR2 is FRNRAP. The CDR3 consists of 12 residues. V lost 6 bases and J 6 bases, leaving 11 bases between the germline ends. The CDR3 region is CASGPTLNGYTF. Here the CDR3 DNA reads TGTGCTAGTGGGCCGACTCTTAATGGCTACACCTTC.

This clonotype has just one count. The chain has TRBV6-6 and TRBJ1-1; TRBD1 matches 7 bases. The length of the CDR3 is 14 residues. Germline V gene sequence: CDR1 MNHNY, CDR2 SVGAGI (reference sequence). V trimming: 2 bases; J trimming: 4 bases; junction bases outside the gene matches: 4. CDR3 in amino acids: CASSYLGQSTEAFF. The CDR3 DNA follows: TGTGCCAGCAGTTACCTGGGACAGAGCACTGAAGCTTTCTTT.

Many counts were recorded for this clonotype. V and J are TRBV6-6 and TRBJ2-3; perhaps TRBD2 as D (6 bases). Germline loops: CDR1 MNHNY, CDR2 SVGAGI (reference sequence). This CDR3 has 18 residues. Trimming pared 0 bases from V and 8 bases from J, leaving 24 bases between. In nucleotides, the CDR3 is TGTGCCAGCAGTTACTCGACCACCGGGACTCCTCTGGCAGTTACGCAGTATTTT. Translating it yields CASSYSTTGTPLAVTQYF.

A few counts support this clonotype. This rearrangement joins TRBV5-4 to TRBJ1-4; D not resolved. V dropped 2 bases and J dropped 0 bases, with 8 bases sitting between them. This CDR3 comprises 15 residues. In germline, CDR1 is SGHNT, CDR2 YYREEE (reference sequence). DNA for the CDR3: TGTGCCAGCAGCTTATCGAGCGCAACTAATGAAAAACTGTTTTTT. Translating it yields CASSLSSATNEKLFF.

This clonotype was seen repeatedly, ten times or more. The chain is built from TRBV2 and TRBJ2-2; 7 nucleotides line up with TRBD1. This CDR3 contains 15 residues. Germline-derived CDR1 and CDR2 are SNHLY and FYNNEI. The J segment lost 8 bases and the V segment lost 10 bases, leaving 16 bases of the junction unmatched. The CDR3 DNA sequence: TGTGCCACCCATTCCGGGACAGACCGACCAGGGGAGCTGTTTTTT. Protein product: CATHSGTDRPGELFF.

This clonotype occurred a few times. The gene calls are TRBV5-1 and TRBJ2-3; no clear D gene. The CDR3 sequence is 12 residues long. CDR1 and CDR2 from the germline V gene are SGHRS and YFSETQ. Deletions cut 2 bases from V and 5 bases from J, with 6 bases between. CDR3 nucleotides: TGCGCCAGCAGCTTTGTCAGAGATACGCAGTATTTT. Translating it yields CASSFVRDTQYF.